This T cell receptor beta chain was recovered during a study of blood T cell repertoires in COVID-19. Across the whole study: Samples representing acute and convalescent COVID-19 were sourced from the United States, Italy and Spain. Sources were T cells, B-cell-depleted T cells, or PBMCs; the material itself was cDNA or gDNA.

As handled by the study authors: Estimation of nucleated cell counts was performed using reference gene primer amplification. Here immunoSEQ multiplex PCR was the method, and the copy in TCRdb shows in-frame clones only, minus some. That table is the source of V, J and clone size, and D and trimming were worked out from the DNA. This sample has approximately 190,000 clones, with more than 75% found just once. Germline V gives CDR1 MNHEY, CDR2 SVGAGI. The CDR3 extends over 13 amino acids. V trimming: 8 bases; J trimming: 3 bases; junction bases outside the gene matches: 3. The genes are TRBV6-5 and TRBJ1-5; 8 nucleotides agree with TRBD1. This sequence originates from a man older than 75 with acute or convalescent COVID-19. Sequencing used peripheral blood. Here the CDR3 reads CASRQGNNQPQHF. The CDR3 DNA reads as TGTGCCAGCCGACAGGGGAACAATCAGCCCCAGCATTTT.